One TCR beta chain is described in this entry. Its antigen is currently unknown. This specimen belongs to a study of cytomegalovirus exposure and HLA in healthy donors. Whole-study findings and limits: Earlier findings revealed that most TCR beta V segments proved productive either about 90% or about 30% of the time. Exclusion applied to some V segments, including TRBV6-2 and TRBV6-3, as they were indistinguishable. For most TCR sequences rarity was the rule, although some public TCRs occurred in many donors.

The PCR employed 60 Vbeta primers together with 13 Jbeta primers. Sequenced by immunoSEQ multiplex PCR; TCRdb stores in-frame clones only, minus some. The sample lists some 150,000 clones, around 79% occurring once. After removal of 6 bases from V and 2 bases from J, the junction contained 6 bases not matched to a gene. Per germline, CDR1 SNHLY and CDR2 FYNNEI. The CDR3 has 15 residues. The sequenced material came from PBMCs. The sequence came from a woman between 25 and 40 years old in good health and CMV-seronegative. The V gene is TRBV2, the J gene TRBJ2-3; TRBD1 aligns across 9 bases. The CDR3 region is CASSGTGHYTDTQYF. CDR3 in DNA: TGTGCCAGCAGCGGGACAGGGCATTACACAGATACGCAGTATTTT.